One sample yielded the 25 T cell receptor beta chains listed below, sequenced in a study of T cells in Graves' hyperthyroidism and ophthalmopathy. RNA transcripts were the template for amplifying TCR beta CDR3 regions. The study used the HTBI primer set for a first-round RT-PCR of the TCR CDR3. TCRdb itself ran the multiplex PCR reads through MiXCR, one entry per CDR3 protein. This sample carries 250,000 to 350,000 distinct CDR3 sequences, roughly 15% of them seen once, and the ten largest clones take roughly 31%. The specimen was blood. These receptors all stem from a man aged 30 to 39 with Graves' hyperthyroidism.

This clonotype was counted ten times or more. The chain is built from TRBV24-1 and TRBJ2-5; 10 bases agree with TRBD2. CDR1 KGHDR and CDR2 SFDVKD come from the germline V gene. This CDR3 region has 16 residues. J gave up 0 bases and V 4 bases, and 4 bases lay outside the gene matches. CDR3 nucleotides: TGTGCCACCAGTGACAATAGCGGGAGGAACCAAGAGACCCAGTACTTC. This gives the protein CATSDNSGRNQETQYF.

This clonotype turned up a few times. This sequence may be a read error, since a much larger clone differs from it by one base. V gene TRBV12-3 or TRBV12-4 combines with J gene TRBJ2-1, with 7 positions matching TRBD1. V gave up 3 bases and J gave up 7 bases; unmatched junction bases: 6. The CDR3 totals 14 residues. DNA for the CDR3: TGTGCCAGCAGTTTGGGGACAGAGTGGAATGAGCAGTTCTTC. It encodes CASSLGTEWNEQFF.

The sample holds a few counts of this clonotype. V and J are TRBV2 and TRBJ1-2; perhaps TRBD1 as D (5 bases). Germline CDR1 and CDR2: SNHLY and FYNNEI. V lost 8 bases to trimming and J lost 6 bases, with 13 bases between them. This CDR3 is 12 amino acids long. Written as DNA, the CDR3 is TGTGCCAGCCGTCGGGACGTCCATGGCTACACCTTC. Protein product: CASRRDVHGYTF. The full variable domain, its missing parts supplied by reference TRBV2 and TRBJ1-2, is EPEVTQTPSHQVTQMGQEVILRCVPISNHLYFYWYRQILGQKVEFLVSFYNNEISEKSEIFDDQFSVERPDGSNFTLKIRSTKLEDSAMYFCASRRDVHGYTFGSGTRLTVV.

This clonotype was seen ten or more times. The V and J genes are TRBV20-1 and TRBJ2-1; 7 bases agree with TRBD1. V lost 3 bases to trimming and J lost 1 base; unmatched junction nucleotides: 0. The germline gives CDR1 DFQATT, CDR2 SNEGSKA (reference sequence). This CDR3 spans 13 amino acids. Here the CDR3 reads CSASRGSYNEQFF. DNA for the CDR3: TGCAGTGCTAGCAGGGGGTCCTACAATGAGCAGTTCTTC.

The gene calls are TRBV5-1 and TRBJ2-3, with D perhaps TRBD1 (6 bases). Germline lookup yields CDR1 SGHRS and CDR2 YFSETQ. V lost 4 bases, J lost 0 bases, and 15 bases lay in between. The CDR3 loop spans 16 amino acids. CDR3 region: CASSLELDSSTDTQYF. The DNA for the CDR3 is TGCGCCAGCAGCCTCGAGTTGGACAGCAGCACAGATACGCAGTATTTT.

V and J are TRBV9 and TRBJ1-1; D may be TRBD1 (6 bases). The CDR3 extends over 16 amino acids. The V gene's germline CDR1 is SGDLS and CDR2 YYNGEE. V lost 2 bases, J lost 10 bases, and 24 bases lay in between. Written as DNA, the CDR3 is TGTGCCAGCAGCGTTAGTGGTGGGGCGCCCCAGGGGAGAGCTTTCTTT. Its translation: CASSVSGGAPQGRAFF.

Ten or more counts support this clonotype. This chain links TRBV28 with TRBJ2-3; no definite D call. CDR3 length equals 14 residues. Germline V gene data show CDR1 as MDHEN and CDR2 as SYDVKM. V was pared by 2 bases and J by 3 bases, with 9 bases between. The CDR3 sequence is CASSLGVPTDTQYF. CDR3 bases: TGTGCCAGCAGTTTAGGGGTTCCGACAGATACGCAGTATTTT.

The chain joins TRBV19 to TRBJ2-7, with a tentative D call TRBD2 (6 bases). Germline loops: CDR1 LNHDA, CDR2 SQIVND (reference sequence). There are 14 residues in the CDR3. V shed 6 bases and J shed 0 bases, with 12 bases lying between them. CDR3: CASRPGRSSYEQYF. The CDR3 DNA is TGTGCCAGTAGGCCGGGGAGGAGCTCCTACGAGCAGTACTTC.

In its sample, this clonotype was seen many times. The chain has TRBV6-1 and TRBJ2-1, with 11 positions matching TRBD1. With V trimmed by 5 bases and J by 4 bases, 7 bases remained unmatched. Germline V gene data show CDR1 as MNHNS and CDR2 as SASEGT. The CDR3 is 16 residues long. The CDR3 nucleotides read TGTGCCAGCAGTTACGGCGGGACAGGGGGATACAATGAGCAGTTCTTC. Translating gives CASSYGGTGGYNEQFF.

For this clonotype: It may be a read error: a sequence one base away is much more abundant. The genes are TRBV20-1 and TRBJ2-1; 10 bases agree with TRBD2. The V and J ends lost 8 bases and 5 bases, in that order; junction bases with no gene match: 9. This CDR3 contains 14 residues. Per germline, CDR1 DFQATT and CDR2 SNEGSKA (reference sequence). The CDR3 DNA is TGCAGTACCCTGGGGACTAGCGCCGACAATGAGCAGTTCTTC. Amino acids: CSTLGTSADNEQFF.

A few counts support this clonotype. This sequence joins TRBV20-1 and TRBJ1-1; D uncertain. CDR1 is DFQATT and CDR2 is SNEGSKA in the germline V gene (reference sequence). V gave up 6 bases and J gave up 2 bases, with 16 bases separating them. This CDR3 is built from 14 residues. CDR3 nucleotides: TGCAGTGCCCAGCGCCAGGAAATCAACACTGAAGCTTTCTTT. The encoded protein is CSAQRQEINTEAFF.

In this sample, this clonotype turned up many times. This chain's CDR3 is CATSRDVTGALGEQFF. The CDR3 nucleotides are TGTGCCACCAGCAGAGATGTAACAGGGGCTCTCGGTGAGCAGTTCTTC. The J gene is TRBJ2-1, the V gene TRBV15; TRBD1 agrees at 7 bases. The CDR3 loop spans 16 amino acids. In germline, CDR1 is LNHNV, CDR2 YYDKDF (reference sequence). V shed 0 bases and J 9 bases; nucleotides not matched to a gene: 11.

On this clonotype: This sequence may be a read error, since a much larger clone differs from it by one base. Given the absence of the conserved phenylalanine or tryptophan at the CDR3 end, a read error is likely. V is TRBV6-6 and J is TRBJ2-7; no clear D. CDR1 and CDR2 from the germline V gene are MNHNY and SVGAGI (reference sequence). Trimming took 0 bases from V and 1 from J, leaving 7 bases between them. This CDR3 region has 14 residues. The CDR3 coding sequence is TGTGCCAGCAGTTACTCGGCGCAGTCCTACGAGCAGTACTCC. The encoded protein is CASSYSAQSYEQYS.

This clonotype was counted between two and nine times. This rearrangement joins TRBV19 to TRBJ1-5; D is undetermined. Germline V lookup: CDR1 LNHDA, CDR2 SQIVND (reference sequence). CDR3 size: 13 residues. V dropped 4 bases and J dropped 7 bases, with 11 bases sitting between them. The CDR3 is CASSTSQGQPQHF. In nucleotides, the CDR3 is TGTGCCAGTAGTACCTCCCAAGGACAGCCCCAGCATTTT.

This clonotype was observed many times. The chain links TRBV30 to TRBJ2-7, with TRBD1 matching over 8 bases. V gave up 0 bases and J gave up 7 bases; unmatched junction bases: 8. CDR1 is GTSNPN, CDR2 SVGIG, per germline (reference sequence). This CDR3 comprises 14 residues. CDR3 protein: CAWSVGQGHLEQYF. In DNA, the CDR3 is TGTGCCTGGAGTGTTGGACAGGGCCACCTGGAGCAGTACTTC.

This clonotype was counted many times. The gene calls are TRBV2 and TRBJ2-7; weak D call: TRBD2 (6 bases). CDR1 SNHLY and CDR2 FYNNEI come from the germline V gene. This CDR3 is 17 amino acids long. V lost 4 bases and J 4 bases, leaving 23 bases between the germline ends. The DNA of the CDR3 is TGTGCCAGCAGTGTCAGTTTCGGGGGTAGGTCCCCATACGAGCAGTACTTC. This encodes CASSVSFGGRSPYEQYF.

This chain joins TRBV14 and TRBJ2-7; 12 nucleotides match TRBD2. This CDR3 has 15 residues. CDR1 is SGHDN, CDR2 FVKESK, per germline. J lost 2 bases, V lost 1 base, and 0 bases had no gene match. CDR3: CASSQGTSGAYEQYF. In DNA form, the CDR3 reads TGTGCCAGCAGCCAAGGGACTAGCGGGGCCTACGAGCAGTACTTC.

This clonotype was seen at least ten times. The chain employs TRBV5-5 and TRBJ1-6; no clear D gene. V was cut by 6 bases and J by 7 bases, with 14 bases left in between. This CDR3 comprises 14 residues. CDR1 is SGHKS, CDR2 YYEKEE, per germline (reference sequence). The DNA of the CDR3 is TGTGCCAGCACCTCTTCCGGGCGCAATTCACCCCTCCACTTT. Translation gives CASTSSGRNSPLHF.

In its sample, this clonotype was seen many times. As DNA, the CDR3 is TGTGCCAGCAGACCCCGACTAGCGGGAGCCGCCGGGGAGCTGTTTTTT. This gives the protein CASRPRLAGAAGELFF. V gene TRBV6-1 combines with J gene TRBJ2-2; the match to TRBD2 covers 12 bases. The J segment lost 6 bases and the V segment lost 6 bases, leaving 8 bases of the junction unmatched. The germline V gene encodes CDR1 MNHNS and CDR2 SASEGT. The CDR3 spans 16 residues.

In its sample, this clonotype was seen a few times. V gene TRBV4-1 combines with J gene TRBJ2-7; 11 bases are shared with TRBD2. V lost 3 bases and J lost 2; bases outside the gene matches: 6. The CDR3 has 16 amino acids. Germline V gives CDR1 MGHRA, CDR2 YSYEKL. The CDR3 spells CASSQIAGGPAYEQYF. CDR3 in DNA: TGCGCCAGCAGCCAGATAGCGGGAGGGCCCGCCTACGAGCAGTACTTC.

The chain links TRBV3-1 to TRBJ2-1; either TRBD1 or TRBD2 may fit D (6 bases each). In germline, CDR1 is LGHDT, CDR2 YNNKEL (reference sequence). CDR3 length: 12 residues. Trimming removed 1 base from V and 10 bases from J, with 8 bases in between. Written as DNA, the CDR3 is TGTGCCAGCAGCCAAGGGGGGGCGGAGCAGTTCTTC. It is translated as CASSQGGAEQFF.

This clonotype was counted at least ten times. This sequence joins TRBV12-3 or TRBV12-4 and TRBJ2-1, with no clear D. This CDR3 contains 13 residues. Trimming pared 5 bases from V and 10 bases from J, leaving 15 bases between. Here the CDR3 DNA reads TGTGCCAGCAGTACGATTGGATGGTCGGAGCAGTTCTTC. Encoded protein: CASSTIGWSEQFF.

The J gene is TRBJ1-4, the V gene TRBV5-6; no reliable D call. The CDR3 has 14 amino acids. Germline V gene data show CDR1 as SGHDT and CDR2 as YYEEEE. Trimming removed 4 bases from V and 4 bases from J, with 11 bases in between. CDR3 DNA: TGTGCCAGCAGCCATGGACGGGTTAATGAAAAACTGTTTTTT. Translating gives CASSHGRVNEKLFF. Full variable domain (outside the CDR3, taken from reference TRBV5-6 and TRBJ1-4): DAGVTQSPTHLIKTRGQQVTLRCSPKSGHDTVSWYQQALGQGPQFIFQYYEEEERQRGNFPDRFSGHQFPNYSSELNVNALLLGDSALYLCASSHGRVNEKLFFGSGTQLSVL.

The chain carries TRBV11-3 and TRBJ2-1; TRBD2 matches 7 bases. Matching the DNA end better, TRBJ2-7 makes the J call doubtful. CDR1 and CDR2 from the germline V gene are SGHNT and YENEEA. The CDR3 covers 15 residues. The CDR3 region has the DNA TGTGCCAGCAGCTTACGGGACTACTCCTACAATGAGCAGTACTTC. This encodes CASSLRDYSYNEQYF.

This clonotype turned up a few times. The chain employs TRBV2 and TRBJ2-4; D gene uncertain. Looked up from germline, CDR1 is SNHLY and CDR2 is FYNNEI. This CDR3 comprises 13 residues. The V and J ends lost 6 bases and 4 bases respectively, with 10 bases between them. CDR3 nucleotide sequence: TGTGCCAGCAGACGAGAGCAGAAAAACATTCAGTACTTC. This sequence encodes CASRREQKNIQYF.